This TCR beta chain came from a study of shared clonotypes between healthy human individuals. The data were produced by immunoSEQ multiplex PCR, yet TCRdb's version contains in-frame clones alone and is incomplete. The sample consists of about 1.5 million clones, around 98% of them appearing once. CDR3 length: 13 amino acids. The germline V gene encodes CDR1 SGHNT and CDR2 YYREEE (reference sequence). V lost 7 bases and J lost 2; bases outside the gene matches: 3. The sequenced sample consisted of naive CD4+ T cells sorted from blood. Subset of the sample: CD45RA+ positively selected. The sequence was collected from a young man in good health. The V call is TRBV5-4, the J call TRBJ2-3; 8 bases align to TRBD2. The CDR3 protein is CASRLAPTDTQYF. The CDR3 DNA reads as TGTGCCAGCCGACTAGCGCCCACAGATACGCAGTATTTT.